This TCR beta chain was documented in a study of response to subunit inactivated influenza vaccine. TCRdb re-called the RT-PCR reads through MiXCR, storing one row per CDR3 protein. The sample lists 530,000 or so distinct CDR3 sequences, 25% occurring once. General study points: Authors proposed each seasonal influenza vaccination draws in few new T cells.

The CDR3 is made up of 13 amino acids. Trimming removed 5 bases from V and 0 bases from J; junction bases left unmatched: 2. Germline V gives CDR1 DFQATT, CDR2 SNEGSKA (reference sequence). This clonotype was observed a few times. Antigen: not known. The source of this sequence is a man aged 45-65 years who received an inactivated influenza vaccine. This specimen was CD4+ T cells sorted from PBMCs, taken about 5 days after vaccination. The V call is TRBV20-1, the J call TRBJ2-3, with TRBD2 identical over 7 bases. The CDR3 region has the DNA TGCAGTGCTGTGGGGGGGAGCACAGATACGCAGTATTTT. Protein sequence: CSAVGGSTDTQYF.